These 20 T cell receptor beta chains share one sample of origin, sequenced in a study of regulatory T cells in long-lasting Graves disease (dated by TCRdb to the early 2020s). Starting from the raw public reads, TCRdb applied fastp trimming at Q25, assembled clones with MiXCR and retained in-frame beta chains. Duplicate CDR3 protein sequences are folded into a single record with the most common DNA and genes. Here the sample has 400 to 550 distinct CDR3 sequences; roughly 60% occur a single time. The leading ten clones occupy 45% of the sample. RNA was extracted from PBMCs in TRIzol for both TCR sequencing and RNA sequencing. Material: peripheral blood mononuclear cells (PBMCs), obtained with antithyroid drug treatment, in newly diagnosed or persistent Graves disease (not recorded which). These receptors all come from a female donor with Graves disease. Donor details come from another sample of the same person, matched by shared clones.

This rearrangement joins TRBV30 to TRBJ1-1; D unclear. V dropped 1 base and J dropped 1 base, with 4 bases sitting between them. This CDR3 comprises 12 residues. Germline lookup yields CDR1 GTSNPN and CDR2 SVGIG (reference sequence). CDR3 amino acids: CAWSDPNTEAFF. CDR3 DNA: TGTGCCTGGAGTGACCCGAACACTGAAGCTTTCTTT. Full variable domain (outside the CDR3, taken from reference TRBV30 and TRBJ1-1): SQTIHQWPATLVQPVGSPLSLECTVEGTSNPNLYWYRQAAGRGLQLLFYSVGIGQISSEVPQNLSASRPQDRQFILSSKKLLLSDSGFYLCAWSDPNTEAFFGQGTRLTVV.

V gene TRBV30 combines with J gene TRBJ1-1; D gene unclear. Germline loops: CDR1 GTSNPN, CDR2 SVGIG (reference sequence). The CDR3 runs to 10 residues. V was cut by 3 bases and J by 10 bases, with 9 bases left in between. The CDR3, as DNA: TGTGCCTGGAGCAGCCCACTAGCTTTCTTT. This sequence encodes CAWSSPLAFF.

V is TRBV5-1 and J is TRBJ2-7; 8 nucleotides agree with TRBD2. CDR3 size: 15 residues. J gave up 7 bases and V 7 bases, and 16 bases lay outside the gene matches. Germline V gene lookup returns CDR1 SGHRS and CDR2 YFSETQ. CDR3 DNA sequence: TGCGCCAGCGGCCTTAGCGGGACCCCATTGAGGGAGCAGTACTTC. Translation gives CASGLSGTPLREQYF.

The chain employs TRBV7-9 and TRBJ1-1; D is possibly TRBD1 (5 bases). The ends were cut back, 0 bases at V and 10 bases at J, with 12 bases in the middle. Per germline, CDR1 SEHNR and CDR2 FQNEAQ (reference sequence). CDR3 size: 13 residues. The CDR3 loop is CASSLAGPGGAFF. CDR3 nucleotide sequence: TGTGCCAGCAGCTTAGCGGGACCGGGGGGAGCTTTCTTT.

This chain links TRBV14 with TRBJ1-3; tentative D call: TRBD1 (6 bases). This CDR3 has 16 amino acids. V was cut by 4 bases and J by 4 bases, with 17 bases left in between. Germline V gives CDR1 SGHDN, CDR2 FVKESK. CDR3 loop: CASSPRDRLDGNTIYF. CDR3 bases: TGTGCCAGCAGCCCCCGCGACAGGCTAGACGGAAACACCATATATTTT.

The V call is TRBV7-9, the J call TRBJ2-1, with a possible D match to TRBD2 (6 bases). This CDR3 spans 15 amino acids. In germline, CDR1 is SEHNR, CDR2 FQNEAQ (reference sequence). Deletions cut 5 bases from V and 5 bases from J, with 16 bases between. The CDR3 is CASSPQGGGNNEQFF. The DNA for the CDR3 is TGTGCCAGCAGCCCCCAGGGAGGAGGTAACAATGAGCAGTTCTTC.

The rearrangement links TRBV28 to TRBJ2-2; D is perhaps TRBD1 (5 bases). Trimming shortened V by 8 bases and J by 1 base, and 8 bases separated the two germline ends. CDR1 is MDHEN, CDR2 SYDVKM, per germline. CDR3 length: 13 amino acids. The CDR3: CASLGQNTGELFF. For the CDR3, the DNA is TGTGCCAGCTTGGGGCAGAACACCGGGGAGCTGTTTTTT.

The V call is TRBV5-1, the J call TRBJ2-5; 8 bases fit TRBD2. The germline V gene encodes CDR1 SGHRS and CDR2 YFSETQ. V was clipped by 5 bases and J by 2 bases; unmatched bases: 5. The CDR3 runs 14 residues. CDR3 in DNA: TGCGCCAGCAGTCCGGGACTAGGACAAGAGACCCAGTACTTC. It yields the protein CASSPGLGQETQYF.

This chain uses TRBV14 with TRBJ2-1, with no clear D. V dropped 3 bases and J dropped 14 bases, with 14 bases sitting between them. Germline lookup yields CDR1 SGHDN and CDR2 FVKESK. This CDR3 contains 12 residues. The CDR3 nucleotides read TGTGCCAGCAGCCAGACACTTGGGATAGAGTTCTTC. This encodes CASSQTLGIEFF.

CDR3 in amino acids: CSALTGLNEQFF. CDR3 coding DNA: TGCAGTGCTTTAACAGGGTTGAATGAGCAGTTCTTC. This rearrangement joins TRBV20-1 to TRBJ2-1; tentatively, D is TRBD1 (6 bases). The CDR3 extends over 12 amino acids. Per germline, CDR1 DFQATT and CDR2 SNEGSKA (reference sequence). V was trimmed by 5 bases and J by 7 bases, leaving 12 bases between them.

This rearrangement joins TRBV12-3 or TRBV12-4 to TRBJ2-5; 8 bases are a match to TRBD1. V gave up 3 bases and J gave up 5 bases; unmatched junction bases: 14. The CDR3 is 17 residues long. In DNA, the CDR3 is TGTGCCAGCAGTTTCCCGTCAGGGGGCGATCTTAGGGAGACCCAGTACTTC. Protein product: CASSFPSGGDLRETQYF.

This clonotype was observed a few times. The rearrangement links TRBV20-1 to TRBJ2-2; TRBD2 matches at 9 bases. Losses at the gene ends were 3 bases for V and 0 bases for J; bases not matched to a gene: 5. Germline-derived CDR1 and CDR2 are DFQATT and SNEGSKA (reference sequence). The CDR3 is 16 residues long. The CDR3 here is CSASKLAGPNTGELFF. The DNA of the CDR3 is TGCAGTGCTAGTAAACTAGCGGGCCCGAACACCGGGGAGCTGTTTTTT.

The J gene is TRBJ2-3, the V gene TRBV18, with D perhaps TRBD2 (5 bases). This CDR3 has 14 amino acids. Trimming cost V 3 bases and J 0 bases, with 7 bases left between them. Germline V gives CDR1 KGHSH, CDR2 LQKENI. The CDR3 here is CASSPTGSTDTQYF. DNA of the CDR3: TGTGCCAGCTCACCGACGGGAAGCACAGATACGCAGTATTTT.

The chain joins TRBV11-2 to TRBJ2-3, with D maybe TRBD2 (5 bases). The CDR3 is 14 amino acids. CDR1 SGHAT and CDR2 FQNNGV come from the germline V gene. The V and J ends lost 5 bases and 1 base respectively, with 10 bases between them. CDR3 sequence reads: CASSPTSGTDTQYF. The CDR3 bases are TGTGCCAGCAGCCCTACTAGTGGCACAGATACGCAGTATTTT.

The CDR3 DNA sequence: TGTGCCAGCAGTCCCCTCTACGAGCAGTACTTC. Translating it yields CASSPLYEQYF. The chain has TRBV28 and TRBJ2-7; D not certain. Trimming took off 5 bases at V and 3 bases at J, with 5 bases between the two ends. The V gene's germline CDR1 is MDHEN and CDR2 SYDVKM. CDR3 length equals 11 residues.

The genes are TRBV14 and TRBJ2-4; no definite D call. Trimming removed 1 base from V and 0 bases from J, with 13 bases in between. Germline V gives CDR1 SGHDN, CDR2 FVKESK. This CDR3 is 17 amino acids long. This CDR3 is CASSQGSFMVAKNIQYF. As DNA, the CDR3 is TGTGCCAGCAGCCAAGGGTCGTTCATGGTAGCCAAAAACATTCAGTACTTC.

The V and J genes are TRBV7-3 and TRBJ2-1; 7 positions agree with TRBD2. The junction had 10 bases not matched to a gene; V was cut back by 2 bases and J by 3 bases. In germline, CDR1 is SGHTA, CDR2 FQGTGA. The CDR3 has 17 amino acids. CDR3 coding DNA: TGTGCCAGCAGCTTATCTGTTTCGGGAGGAGGCTACAATGAGCAGTTCTTC. Its translation is CASSLSVSGGGYNEQFF.

Only a few counts were recorded for this clonotype. This CDR3 is CASSQESGALEKLFF. In nucleotides, the CDR3 is TGCGCCAGCAGCCAAGAGAGCGGGGCTCTTGAAAAACTGTTTTTT. V is TRBV4-1 and J is TRBJ1-4, with D possibly matching TRBD1 (5 bases). Germline CDR1 MGHRA, CDR2 YSYEKL. The CDR3 has 15 amino acids. V lost 0 bases, J lost 7 bases, and 12 bases lay in between.

V gene TRBV29-1 combines with J gene TRBJ2-3; possibly TRBD1 for D (5 bases). With 3 bases removed from V and 3 bases from J, the gap between germline ends came to 7 bases. Germline assignment: CDR1 SQVTM and CDR2 ANQGSEA. CDR3 length equals 12 residues. CDR3 sequence: CSVETVTDTQYF. The CDR3 DNA is TGCAGCGTTGAGACAGTAACAGATACGCAGTATTTT.

The V and J genes are TRBV4-3 and TRBJ2-7; no clear D gene. CDR1 is LGHNA, CDR2 YSLEER, per germline. The CDR3 covers 16 residues. The V end lost 4 bases, the J end lost 5 bases, and 21 bases lay between the germline ends. CDR3 DNA sequence: TGCGCCAGCAGCCTCTCTGCGGCTGGCCTGCGCGACGAGCAGTACTTC. As protein: CASSLSAAGLRDEQYF.